A selection of T cell receptor beta chains follows, all from one sample in a study of response to subunit inactivated influenza vaccine. TCRdb re-analysed the RT-PCR reads in MiXCR, keeping a single row per CDR3 protein. The repertoire holds about half a million distinct CDR3 sequences, with 7.6% as singletons. This specimen was PBMCs from blood, taken 23 to 25 months after vaccination. The receptors shown here come from a man between 50 and 75 years old who received an inactivated influenza vaccine. CDR3s include the opening cysteine and the closing phenylalanine or tryptophan. D genes are given only for firm matches. Clone size is not always given. Where it is, it says once, few, many or a class for expanded clones.

.,TRBJ2-5,.,TRBV6-2/TRBV6-3,CASSHGQDGTQETQYF,TGTGCCAGCAGCCACGGACAGGACGGGACTCAAGAGACCCAGTACTTC
few,TRBJ2-7,.,TRBV12-3/TRBV12-4,CASSFRLEQYF,TGTGCCAGCAGTTTTCGACTCGAGCAGTACTTC
few,TRBJ1-4,.,TRBV6-2/TRBV6-3,CASCDSFGEKLFF,TGTGCCAGCTGTGACTCGTTTGGGGAAAAACTGTTTTTT
.,TRBJ2-1,TRBD2,TRBV20-1,CSANLAGVEQFF,TGCAGTGCCAATCTAGCGGGAGTAGAGCAGTTCTTC
many,TRBJ2-1,.,TRBV5-8,CASSFRNEQFF,TGTGCCAGCAGCTTCAGGAATGAGCAGTTCTTC
few,TRBJ2-7,.,TRBV10-3,CAISDGASVTYEQYF,TGTGCCATCAGTGATGGGGCTAGCGTAACCTACGAGCAGTACTTC
.,TRBJ2-5,.,TRBV20-1,CSAHGGDYPRETQYF,TGCAGTGCGCACGGCGGAGACTACCCTCGGGAGACCCAGTACTTC
.,TRBJ2-5,TRBD2,TRBV7-9,CASSRIAGTGQTQYF,TGTGCCAGCAGTCGAATAGCGGGAACGGGTCAGACCCAGTACTTC
.,TRBJ2-3,.,TRBV27,CASSPVAGSTDTQYF,TGTGCCAGCAGTCCAGTGGCCGGGAGTACAGATACGCAGTATTTT
many,TRBJ2-3,.,TRBV25-1,CASSARTAYTDTQYF,TGTGCCAGCAGTGCCCGGACAGCGTACACAGATACGCAGTATTTT
.,TRBJ2-2,.,TRBV5-1,CASRKSDTGELFF,TGCGCCAGCAGGAAGTCGGACACCGGGGAGCTGTTTTTT
many,TRBJ2-3,TRBD2,TRBV4-2,CASSHQRGASTDTQYF,TGTGCCAGCAGCCATCAGCGGGGGGCGAGCACAGATACGCAGTATTTT
.,TRBJ2-3,TRBD2,TRBV6-5,CASSYGVAGVGDTQYF,TGTGCCAGCAGTTATGGGGTAGCGGGGGTGGGAGATACGCAGTATTTT
.,TRBJ2-2,TRBD2,TRBV6-2/TRBV6-3,CASTRPPGLASGELFF,TGTGCCAGCACACGACCCCCGGGACTAGCCTCCGGGGAGCTGTTTTTT
many,TRBJ2-1,.,TRBV6-2/TRBV6-3,CATKLRRGPLAYNEQFF,TGTGCCACCAAGCTACGACGCGGGCCCCTGGCCTACAATGAGCAGTTCTTC
.,TRBJ2-3,TRBD2,TRBV24-1,CATSDPGTSGAKSRTDTQYF,TGTGCCACCAGTGACCCCGGGACTAGCGGGGCCAAATCACGGACAGATACGCAGTATTTT
.,TRBJ2-4,TRBD1,TRBV7-2,CASSPPGTGKNIQYF,TGTGCCAGCAGCCCTCCCGGGACAGGGAAAAACATTCAGTACTTC
.,TRBJ2-4,.,TRBV20-1,CSAPQTELAKNIQYF,TGCAGTGCTCCCCAGACAGAGCTAGCCAAAAACATTCAGTACTTC
many,TRBJ2-3,TRBD1,TRBV5-1,CASSLAELGQGPDTQYF,TGCGCCAGCAGCTTGGCCGAACTCGGACAGGGCCCAGATACGCAGTATTTT
many,TRBJ1-6,.,TRBV12-3/TRBV12-4,CASSLVVGPVHF,TGTGCCAGCAGTTTAGTGGTAGGGCCGGTCCACTTT
.,TRBJ2-3,TRBD2,TRBV30,CAWRSSGGTRVRQYF,TGTGCCTGGAGATCTAGCGGGGGGACCCGAGTAAGGCAGTATTTT
.,TRBJ2-7,.,TRBV20-1,CSARDPGSAYEQYF,TGCAGTGCTAGAGATCCAGGTTCGGCCTACGAGCAGTACTTC
many,TRBJ2-5,.,TRBV5-1,CASSTRVSETQYF,TGCGCCAGCAGCACCAGGGTGTCAGAGACCCAGTACTTC
few,TRBJ2-1,.,TRBV27,CASSLGRGSGEQFF,TGTGCCAGCAGTTTAGGTCGGGGGAGCGGTGAGCAGTTCTTC
few,TRBJ1-4,TRBD1,TRBV2,CASSRQGYNEKLFF,TGTGCCAGCTCGAGACAGGGGTACAATGAAAAACTGTTTTTT
.,TRBJ2-6,.,TRBV7-9,CAPGQAGANVLTF,TGTGCCCCAGGGCAGGCTGGGGCCAACGTCCTGACTTTC
few,TRBJ2-7,.,TRBV6-1,CASPPDRDKDRGYEQYF,TGTGCCAGCCCCCCGGACAGAGACAAAGACCGGGGCTACGAGCAGTACTTC
few,TRBJ2-5,TRBD2,TRBV20-1,CSARPGLAGGLETQYF,TGCAGTGCCAGACCGGGACTAGCGGGAGGTCTGGAGACCCAGTACTTC
.,TRBJ2-2,.,TRBV10-3,CAISDWGRRLTGELFF,TGTGCCATCAGTGATTGGGGAAGGCGTCTCACCGGGGAGCTGTTTTTT
few,TRBJ1-2,.,TRBV4-1,CASSQDPRGYGYTF,TGCGCCAGCAGCCAAGATCCGAGGGGATATGGCTACACCTTC
.,TRBJ2-7,TRBD2,TRBV10-3,CAISEGLAAYYEQYF,TGTGCCATCAGTGAGGGACTAGCGGCGTACTACGAGCAGTACTTC
.,TRBJ2-7,.,TRBV5-4,CASSPQSGSSYEQYF,TGTGCCAGCAGCCCACAGTCGGGAAGCTCCTACGAGCAGTACTTC
few,TRBJ1-5,.,TRBV6-2/TRBV6-3,CASTDWGWGQPQHF,TGTGCCAGCACTGATTGGGGATGGGGGCAGCCCCAGCATTTT
many,TRBJ2-7,.,TRBV29-1,CSVVGQGGPYEQYF,TGCAGCGTTGTGGGTCAGGGAGGACCCTACGAGCAGTACTTC
.,TRBJ1-1,.,TRBV4-1,CASSVLWGGTEAFF,TGCGCCAGCAGCGTCCTGTGGGGGGGGACTGAAGCTTTCTTT